Presented here are 20 T cell receptor beta chains from one specimen sequenced in a study of blood T cell repertoires in COVID-19. Sequencing used immunoSEQ multiplex PCR; TCRdb keeps in-frame clones, though not all of them. Here the sample spans 350,000 to 400,000 clones, around 87% being singletons. What was sequenced was PBMCs or T cells enriched from blood (not recorded which). The receptor source for this set is a man aged 35 to 55 in a cohort exposed to, infected with or recovered from COVID-19 (not recorded which).

About this clone: Other DNA sequences in this specimen translate into the identical CDR3. The V call is TRBV19, the J call TRBJ1-1; 9 bases line up with TRBD1. The junction had 1 base not matched to a gene; V was cut back by 6 bases and J by 2 bases. The CDR3 loop spans 13 amino acids. CDR1 is LNHDA, CDR2 SQIVND, per germline (reference sequence). The CDR3 protein is CASRGQGNTEAFF. CDR3 coding DNA: TGTGCCAGTAGGGGACAGGGAAACACTGAAGCTTTCTTT.

The chain uses TRBV4-1 and TRBJ1-4, with D possibly being TRBD1 (5 bases). The ends were cut back, 1 base at V and 8 bases at J, with 11 bases in the middle. This CDR3 contains 14 residues. Germline-derived CDR1 and CDR2 are MGHRA and YSYEKL. The CDR3 DNA reads as TGCGCCAGCAGCCAAGGAGGGGCGGGGGAAAAACTGTTTTTT. Translated: CASSQGGAGEKLFF.

The chain couples TRBV24-1 to TRBJ2-5; weak D call: TRBD2 (6 bases). CDR1 KGHDR and CDR2 SFDVKD come from the germline V gene. V lost 3 bases and J 1 base, leaving 11 bases between the germline ends. This CDR3 has 15 residues. In DNA, the CDR3 is TGTGCCACCAGTGATCTTGGGACTGCCCAAGAGACCCAGTACTTC. Amino acid sequence: CATSDLGTAQETQYF.

The chain uses TRBV6-1 and TRBJ1-5; 7 nucleotides align to TRBD1. Germline CDR1 is MNHNS and CDR2 is SASEGT. V was clipped by 0 bases and J by 7 bases; unmatched bases: 6. There are 15 residues in the CDR3. In nucleotides, the CDR3 is TGTGCCAGCAGTGAAGCAGGGGGCTGGGAGCAGCCCCAGCATTTT. This gives the protein CASSEAGGWEQPQHF.

Only one count was recorded for this clone. CDR3 in amino acids: CASSASWAQITGELFF. In DNA form, the CDR3 reads TGTGCCAGCAGTGCCTCGTGGGCTCAAATCACCGGGGAGCTGTTTTTT. The chain employs TRBV7-2 and TRBJ2-2, with D uncertain. The CDR3 is 16 amino acids. The V end lost 6 bases, the J end lost 4 bases, and 18 bases lay between the germline ends. Per germline, CDR1 SGHTA and CDR2 FQGNSA.

In regard to this clone: At one boundary the junction diverges from the germline segment, which might be a read error. The chain combines TRBV7-9 with TRBJ2-5, with 9 positions matching TRBD2. CDR3 size: 14 residues. Germline assignment: CDR1 SEHNR and CDR2 FQNEAQ (reference sequence). This chain's CDR3 is CAGGYTSASGILNF. The DNA of the CDR3 is TGTGCCGGGGGGTATACTTCGGCTAGCGGGATACTAAACTTC.

The chain has TRBV2 and TRBJ1-3; D call uncertain. V was shortened by 8 bases and J by 0 bases, with 2 bases between the two germline ends. The CDR3 has 11 amino acids. Germline V lookup: CDR1 SNHLY, CDR2 FYNNEI. In DNA, the CDR3 is TGTGCCAGCTACTCTGGAAACACCATATATTTT. Protein: CASYSGNTIYF.

This sequence joins TRBV27 and TRBJ1-1; 10 nucleotides agree with TRBD1. J lost 1 base, V lost 2 bases, and 7 bases had no gene match. The CDR3 loop spans 17 amino acids. Germline lookup yields CDR1 MNHEY and CDR2 SMNVEV (reference sequence). As DNA, the CDR3 is TGTGCCAGCAGTTTAAACCGGGACAGGGGACCGAACACTGAAGCTTTCTTT. It encodes CASSLNRDRGPNTEAFF.

This clone was detected a few times. This chain joins TRBV6-1 and TRBJ2-2, with a weak D call TRBD1 (5 bases). CDR3 size: 15 residues. Germline CDR1 MNHNS, CDR2 SASEGT. The V end lost 2 bases, the J end lost 2 bases, and 9 bases lay between the germline ends. The chain's CDR3 is CASSELQGNTGELFF. In DNA form, the CDR3 reads TGTGCCAGCAGTGAACTGCAGGGCAACACCGGGGAGCTGTTTTTT.

The CDR3 DNA follows: TGTGCCAGCAGCCGGGACAGGAACTATGGCTACACCTTC. It specifies CASSRDRNYGYTF. J is TRBJ1-2 and V is TRBV11-2; 8 nucleotides agree with TRBD1. V trimming: 5 bases; J trimming: 2 bases; junction bases outside the gene matches: 1. Germline-derived CDR1 and CDR2 are SGHAT and FQNNGV. The CDR3 covers 13 residues.

The chain's CDR3 is CASSLVRTGGWEQYF. The CDR3 nucleotides are TGTGCCAGCAGCTTAGTCAGGACAGGGGGTTGGGAGCAGTACTTC. The chain is built from TRBV11-2 and TRBJ2-7, with TRBD1 matching over 10 bases. This CDR3 is 15 amino acids long. Germline-derived CDR1 and CDR2 are SGHAT and FQNNGV. With V trimmed by 1 base and J by 7 bases, 7 bases remained unmatched.

This chain uses TRBV7-9 with TRBJ2-5; 9 positions match TRBD1. The CDR3 covers 15 residues. Trimming removed 2 bases from V and 2 bases from J; junction bases left unmatched: 3. Germline CDR1 SEHNR, CDR2 FQNEAQ (reference sequence). Here the CDR3 DNA reads TGTGCCAGCAGCTTATGGGGACAGGGACAAGAGACCCAGTACTTC. Protein: CASSLWGQGQETQYF.

This clone was detected once. This chain uses TRBV5-4 with TRBJ2-5; 7 bases align to TRBD2. Trimming removed 5 bases from V and 4 bases from J; junction bases left unmatched: 5. The CDR3 extends over 13 amino acids. Germline loops: CDR1 SGHNT, CDR2 YYREEE (reference sequence). The chain's CDR3 is CASRLGTTETQYF. The CDR3 DNA follows: TGTGCCAGCAGGCTGGGGACTACAGAGACCCAGTACTTC.

V is TRBV30 and J is TRBJ2-1; tentative D call: TRBD1 (6 bases). This CDR3 has 16 amino acids. Trimming stripped 2 bases from V and 8 bases from J, with 22 bases between. Per germline, CDR1 GTSNPN and CDR2 SVGIG (reference sequence). The CDR3 reads CAWSPRQGFPTYEQFF. CDR3 coding DNA: TGTGCCTGGAGTCCCCGGCAGGGGTTCCCTACATATGAGCAGTTCTTC.

The rearrangement uses TRBV30 and TRBJ1-1; D gene ambiguous. This CDR3 spans 13 amino acids. Germline lookup yields CDR1 GTSNPN and CDR2 SVGIG (reference sequence). V was clipped by 4 bases and J by 2 bases, with 11 bases between them. CDR3: CAWTSQLNTEAFF. As DNA, the CDR3 is TGTGCCTGGACTTCACAGCTCAACACTGAAGCTTTCTTT. The whole variable domain, remainder taken from reference TRBV30 and TRBJ1-1, is SQTIHQWPATLVQPVGSPLSLECTVEGTSNPNLYWYRQAAGRGLQLLFYSVGIGQISSEVPQNLSASRPQDRQFILSSKKLLLSDSGFYLCAWTSQLNTEAFFGQGTRLTVV.

The table lists this clone with a count of one. V and J are TRBV5-4 and TRBJ2-2; D not resolved. CDR1 is SGHNT, CDR2 YYREEE, per germline (reference sequence). V lost 0 bases to trimming and J lost 1 base, with 7 bases between them. This CDR3 spans 15 amino acids. CDR3 DNA sequence: TGTGCCAGCAGCTTGGCCTCGGGGAACACCGGGGAGCTGTTTTTT. It is translated as CASSLASGNTGELFF. The full variable domain, its missing parts supplied by reference TRBV5-4 and TRBJ2-2, is ETGVTQSPTHLIKTRGQQVTLRCSSQSGHNTVSWYQQALGQGPQFIFQYYREEENGRGNFPPRFSGLQFPNYSSELNVNALELDDSALYLCASSLASGNTGELFFGEGSRLTVL.

V usage is TRBV6-5 and J usage is TRBJ1-1; tentative D call: TRBD1 (6 bases). Germline loops: CDR1 MNHEY, CDR2 SVGAGI. Trimming removed 7 bases at V and 5 bases at J, with 17 bases between. CDR3 length: 14 residues. The CDR3 DNA follows: TGTGCCAGCACGGTAAGGGGGTCGGATACTGAAGCTTTCTTT. As protein: CASTVRGSDTEAFF.

V usage is TRBV5-4 and J usage is TRBJ1-2; possibly TRBD1 for D (6 bases). The V gene lost 0 bases and the J gene lost 1 base, with 16 bases spanning the gap. This CDR3 spans 17 amino acids. Per germline, CDR1 SGHNT and CDR2 YYREEE (reference sequence). CDR3 amino acids: CASSLEVRGMGNYGYTF. DNA of the CDR3: TGTGCCAGCAGCTTGGAGGTCAGGGGAATGGGTAACTATGGCTACACCTTC.

V is TRBV5-1 and J is TRBJ2-7; 11 bases are shared with TRBD1. This CDR3 has 14 amino acids. The junction had 2 bases not matched to a gene; V was cut back by 4 bases and J by 2 bases. Germline V lookup: CDR1 SGHRS, CDR2 YFSETQ. CDR3 region: CASSGGQGAYEQYF. In nucleotides, the CDR3 is TGCGCCAGCAGCGGGGGACAGGGGGCCTACGAGCAGTACTTC.

The chain is built from TRBV18 and TRBJ1-2; 8 bases map to TRBD1. Trimming removed 3 bases from V and 2 bases from J; junction bases left unmatched: 5. CDR1 and CDR2 (germline): KGHSH, LQKENI. The CDR3 is 15 amino acids. As DNA, the CDR3 is TGTGCCAGCTCACCCCAGACAGGGGAGAACTATGGCTACACCTTC. It translates to CASSPQTGENYGYTF.